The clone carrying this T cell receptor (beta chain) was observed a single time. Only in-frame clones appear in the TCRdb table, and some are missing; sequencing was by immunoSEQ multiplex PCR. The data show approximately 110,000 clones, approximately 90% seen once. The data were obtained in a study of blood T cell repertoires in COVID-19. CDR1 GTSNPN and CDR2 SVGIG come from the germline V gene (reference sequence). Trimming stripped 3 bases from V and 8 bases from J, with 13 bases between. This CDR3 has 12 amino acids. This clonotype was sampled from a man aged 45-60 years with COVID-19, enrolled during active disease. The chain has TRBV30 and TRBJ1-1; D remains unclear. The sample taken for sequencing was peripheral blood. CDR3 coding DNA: TGTGCCTGGAGAGACCTCGGGAGGGAAGCTTTCTTT. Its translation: CAWRDLGREAFF.